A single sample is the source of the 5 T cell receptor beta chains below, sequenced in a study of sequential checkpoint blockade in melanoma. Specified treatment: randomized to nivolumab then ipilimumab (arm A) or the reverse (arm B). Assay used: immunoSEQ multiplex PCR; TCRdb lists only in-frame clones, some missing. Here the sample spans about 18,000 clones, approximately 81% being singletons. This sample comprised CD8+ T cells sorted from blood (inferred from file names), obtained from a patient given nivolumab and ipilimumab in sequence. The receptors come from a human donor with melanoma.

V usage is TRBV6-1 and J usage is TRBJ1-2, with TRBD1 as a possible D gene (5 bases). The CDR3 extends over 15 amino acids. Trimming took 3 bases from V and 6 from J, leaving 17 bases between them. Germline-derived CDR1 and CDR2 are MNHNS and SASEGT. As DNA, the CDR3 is TGTGCCAGCAGTGATCTCTTAGGTGGGACTGATGGCTACACCTTC. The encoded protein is CASSDLLGGTDGYTF.

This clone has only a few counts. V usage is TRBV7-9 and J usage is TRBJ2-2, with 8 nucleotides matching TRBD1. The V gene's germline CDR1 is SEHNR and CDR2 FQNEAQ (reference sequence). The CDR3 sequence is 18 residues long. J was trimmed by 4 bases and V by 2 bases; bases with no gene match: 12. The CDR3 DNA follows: TGTGCCAGCAGCTTATCCCGGGGCAGGGGGCTAAGCACCGGGGAGCTGTTTTTT. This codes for CASSLSRGRGLSTGELFF.

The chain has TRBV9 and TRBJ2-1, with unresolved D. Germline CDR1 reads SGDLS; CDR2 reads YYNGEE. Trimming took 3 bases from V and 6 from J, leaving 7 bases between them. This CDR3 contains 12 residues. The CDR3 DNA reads TGTGCCAGCAGCGGCCCTAGCAATGAGCAGTTCTTC. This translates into CASSGPSNEQFF.

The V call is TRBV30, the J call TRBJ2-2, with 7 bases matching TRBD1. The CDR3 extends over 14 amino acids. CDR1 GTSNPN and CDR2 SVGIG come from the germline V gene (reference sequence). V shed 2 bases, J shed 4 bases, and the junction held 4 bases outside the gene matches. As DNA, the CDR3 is TGTGCCTGGAGTACCGGGACAGCCACCGGGGAGCTGTTTTTT. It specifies CAWSTGTATGELFF.

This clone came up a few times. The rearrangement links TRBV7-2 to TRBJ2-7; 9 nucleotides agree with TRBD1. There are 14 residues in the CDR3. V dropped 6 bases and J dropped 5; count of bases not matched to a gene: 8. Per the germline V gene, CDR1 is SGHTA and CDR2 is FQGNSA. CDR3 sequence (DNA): TGTGCCAGCAGTCTAACAGGGGGCCGGGACGAGCAGTACTTC. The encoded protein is CASSLTGGRDEQYF.